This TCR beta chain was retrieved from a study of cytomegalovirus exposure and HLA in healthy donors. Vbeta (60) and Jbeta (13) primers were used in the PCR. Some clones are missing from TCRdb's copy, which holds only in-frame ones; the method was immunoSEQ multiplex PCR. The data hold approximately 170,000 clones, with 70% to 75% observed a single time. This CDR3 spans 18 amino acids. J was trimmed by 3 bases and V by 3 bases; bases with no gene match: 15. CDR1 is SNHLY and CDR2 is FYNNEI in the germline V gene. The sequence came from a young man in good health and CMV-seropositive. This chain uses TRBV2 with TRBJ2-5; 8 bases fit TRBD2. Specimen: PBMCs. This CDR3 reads CASSDVRAFGRGEETQYF. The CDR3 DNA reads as TGTGCCAGCAGTGATGTTAGGGCCTTTGGGCGGGGGGAAGAGACCCAGTACTTC.